This is a list of T cell receptor beta chains from one sample in a study of T cell responses to AZD1222 COVID-19 vaccine. Clones were sequenced by immunoSEQ multiplex PCR, and TCRdb holds only the in-frame ones, with some missing. This table has about 120,000 clones, around 92% appearing once. This specimen consisted of peripheral blood, obtained on day 0 of AZD1222 vaccination. The origin of the receptors is an adult in good health. Both conserved end residues are part of each CDR3. A D gene is named only where the DNA matches it firmly. A row's size may be missing; if present it is once, few, many or a size class.

d_gene	v_gene	j_gene	abundance	CDR3nt	CDR3aa
NA	TRBV5-4	TRBJ1-2	NA	TGTGCCAGCAGCATTGACTTCATTGGCTACACCTTC	CASSIDFIGYTF
NA	TRBV5-8	TRBJ1-4	NA	TGTGCCAGCAGCCCTAACCCCAGGGAGGCAACTAATGAAAAACTGTTTTTT	CASSPNPREATNEKLFF
NA	TRBV20-1	TRBJ2-3	once	TGCAGTGCTAGTTTTTTCGTAATCACAGATACGCAGTATTTT	CSASFFVITDTQYF
TRBD1	TRBV6-5	TRBJ1-4	NA	TGTGCCAGCCAGGACAGGGGGCGTAGTAATGAAAAACTGTTTTTT	CASQDRGRSNEKLFF
TRBD2	TRBV2	TRBJ2-2	NA	TGTGCCAGCAGTGAAGGACTAGCGGGAGATACCGGGGAGCTGTTTTTT	CASSEGLAGDTGELFF
NA	TRBV7-9	TRBJ2-7	NA	TGTGCCAGCAGCTTAGCACGAGGGGAGCAGTACTTC	CASSLARGEQYF
TRBD2	TRBV10-3	TRBJ2-5	NA	TGTGCCATCAGTGATAGCGGGAGGGCTCAAGAGACCCAGTACTTC	CAISDSGRAQETQYF
NA	TRBV27	TRBJ2-3	NA	TGTGCCAGCAGACCAGTGGGGGACACAGATACGCAGTATTTT	CASRPVGDTDTQYF
TRBD1	TRBV5-3	TRBJ1-5	NA	TGTGCCAGAAGCAGCAGGACAGGGCGCCCCACGTGCGGCAATCAGCCCCAGCATTTT	CARSSRTGRPTCGNQPQHF
NA	TRBV9	TRBJ1-1	NA	TGTGCCAGCAACAGAGGGGATTTGATGAACACTGAAGCTTTCTTT	CASNRGDLMNTEAFF
TRBD1	TRBV29-1	TRBJ2-2	NA	TGCAGCGTTGAGAGGGGGACAGACACCGGGGAGCTGTTTTTT	CSVERGTDTGELFF
TRBD1	TRBV3-1/TRBV3-2	TRBJ2-7	NA	TGTGCCAGCAGCCTAGAGGCGATGGGGAATCGGTTTGGGACAGGGGACGAAAGGTCCTACGAGCAGTACTTC	CASSLEAMGNRFGTGDERSYEQYF
NA	TRBV14	TRBJ2-5	NA	TGTGCCAGCAGCCAAACATCAACTCCAAGAGAGACCCAGTACTTC	CASSQTSTPRETQYF
TRBD2	TRBV9	TRBJ2-2	NA	TGTGCCAGCAGCGTTCCCCTAGCGGGAACGAACACCGGGGAGCTGTTTTTT	CASSVPLAGTNTGELFF
TRBD1	TRBV28	TRBJ2-7	NA	TGTGCCAGCAGCACCGGTAGGCGCCCGGGACAGGGGTTGTCCTACGAGCAGTACTTC	CASSTGRRPGQGLSYEQYF
NA	TRBV12-1	TRBJ2-4	NA	TGTGCCAGCAATACAGGGAATGCTTGGAACATTCACATTCAGTACTTC	CASNTGNAWNIHIQYF
TRBD2	TRBV10-1	TRBJ2-2	NA	TGCGCCAGCAGTGAGTCGATAGCGGGAGTCGGGGAGCTGTTTTTT	CASSESIAGVGELFF
NA	TRBV12-3/TRBV12-4	TRBJ2-5	NA	TGTGCCAGCCAGGCGGCGAGGGGGACCCAGTACTTC	CASQAARGTQYF
NA	TRBV7-9	TRBJ1-2	NA	TGTGCCAGCAGGGGCCAGCAGGATGGCTACACCTTC	CASRGQQDGYTF
NA	TRBV7-6	TRBJ2-7	NA	TGTGCCAGCAGCTTAAGGGGTCGGGGCTTGGGCGAGCAGTACTTC	CASSLRGRGLGEQYF
NA	TRBV2	TRBJ1-1	NA	TGTGCCAGCAGTGAATTCGAGGGAATGGGCGAAGCTTTCTTT	CASSEFEGMGEAFF
NA	TRBV7-2	TRBJ2-7	once	TGTGCCAGCAGCTTAGGTACTAGCTACTACGAGCAGTACTTC	CASSLGTSYYEQYF
NA	TRBV24-1	TRBJ1-1	NA	TGTGCCACCAGTGAATCTGACTGGAACACTGAAGCTTTCTTT	CATSESDWNTEAFF
NA	TRBV2	TRBJ1-2	once	TGTGCCAGCAGTGACTCCAGGGCCTATGGCTACACCTTC	CASSDSRAYGYTF
NA	TRBV5-8	TRBJ2-2	NA	TGTGCCAGCAGCTTGTCTACGAACACCGGGGAGCTGTTTTTT	CASSLSTNTGELFF
NA	TRBV3-1/TRBV3-2	TRBJ1-4	NA	TGTGCCAGCAGCCAGGGCCTTCAGGCTGAAAAACTGTTTTTT	CASSQGLQAEKLFF
NA	TRBV2	TRBJ1-3	few	TGTGCCAGCAGCGCCACCGCACAGGGAATGGGAAACACCATATATTTT	CASSATAQGMGNTIYF
NA	TRBV6-2/TRBV6-3	TRBJ1-2	once	TGTGCCAGCAGTTACTCGGGAGGAAAAAATAACTATGGCTACACCTTC	CASSYSGGKNNYGYTF
TRBD1	TRBV23-1	TRBJ1-2	NA	TGCGCCAGCAGTCAAGAGCCTATGGGACAGCCGGTCGGTGGCTACACCTTC	CASSQEPMGQPVGGYTF
NA	TRBV7-2	TRBJ1-4	NA	TGTGCCAGCAGCGCAGACACGGCAACTAATGAAAAACTGTTTTTT	CASSADTATNEKLFF
TRBD1	TRBV19	TRBJ1-2	NA	TGTGCCAGTAGTCTTGACAGGGGCGGGAGCTATGGCTACACCTTC	CASSLDRGGSYGYTF
TRBD2	TRBV6-2/TRBV6-3	TRBJ2-1	once	TGTGCCAGCAGTATGACCGGGACTAGAAATGAGCAGTTCTTC	CASSMTGTRNEQFF
TRBD1	TRBV6-6	TRBJ1-1	NA	TGTGCCAGCACCGACAGGGGGAACACTGAAGCTTTCTTT	CASTDRGNTEAFF
TRBD1	TRBV19	TRBJ1-2	NA	TGTGCCAGCCATAGACAGGGGGCTGGTGGCTACACCTTC	CASHRQGAGGYTF
TRBD2	TRBV7-6	TRBJ2-1	NA	TGTGCCAGCAGCAGACTAGCGGGAGGGCCCCGGTATGAGCAGTTCTTC	CASSRLAGGPRYEQFF
NA	TRBV19	TRBJ2-7	NA	TGTGCCAGTAGTATAGGACAGGTTGACTACGAGCAGTACTTC	CASSIGQVDYEQYF
NA	TRBV6-6	TRBJ2-3	NA	TGTGCCAGCAGTTACTTGGGGGCTAGCGCAGATACGCAGTATTTT	CASSYLGASADTQYF
NA	TRBV7-9	TRBJ2-7	NA	TGTGCCAGCGCCAACAGGAGTATCTACGAGCAGTACTTC	CASANRSIYEQYF
NA	TRBV18	TRBJ1-6	NA	TGTGCCAGCTCTGCACAAGGGGAAGGGACCTATAATTCACCCCTCCACTTT	CASSAQGEGTYNSPLHF
NA	TRBV14	TRBJ1-1	NA	TGTGCCAGCAGCCCGGGAGGGGGGATTGAAGCTTTCTTT	CASSPGGGIEAFF
TRBD1	TRBV5-4	TRBJ2-2	few	TGTGCCAGCAGCTTCGACAGGGGGCGTACCGGGGAGCTGTTTTTT	CASSFDRGRTGELFF